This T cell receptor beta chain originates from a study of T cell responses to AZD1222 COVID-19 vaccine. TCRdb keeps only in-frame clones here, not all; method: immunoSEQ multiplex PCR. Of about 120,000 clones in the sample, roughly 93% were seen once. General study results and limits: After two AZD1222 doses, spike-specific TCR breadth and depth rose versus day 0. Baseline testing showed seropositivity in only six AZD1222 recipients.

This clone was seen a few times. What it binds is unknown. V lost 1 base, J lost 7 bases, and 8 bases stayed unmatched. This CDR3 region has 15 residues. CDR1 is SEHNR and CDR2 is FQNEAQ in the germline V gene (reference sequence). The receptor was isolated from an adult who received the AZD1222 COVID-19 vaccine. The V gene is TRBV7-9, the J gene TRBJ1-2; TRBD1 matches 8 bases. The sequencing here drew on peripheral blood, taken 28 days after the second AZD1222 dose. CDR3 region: CASSLGQGAECGYTF. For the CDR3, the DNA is TGTGCCAGCAGCTTAGGGCAGGGGGCAGAGTGTGGCTACACCTTC.